This TCR beta chain was captured by sequencing in a study of PD-1 blockade in classical Hodgkin lymphoma. Points from the study as a whole: Repertoire differences have undefined causes, possibly disease activity or prior therapy. Healthy donors reportedly exceeded newly diagnosed patients in baseline TCR diversity.

Repertoires were generated with immunoSEQ multiplex PCR, while TCRdb's copy carries only in-frame clones and drops some. In the table there are roughly 29,000 clones, roughly 90% of which are singletons. This CDR3 comprises 16 residues. Germline values: CDR1 SGHRS, CDR2 YFSETQ. Trimming shortened V by 0 bases and J by 2 bases, and 13 bases separated the two germline ends. Time point described: newly diagnosed, previously untreated cHL patient sample. Investigators turned to newly diagnosed, untreated classical Hodgkin lymphoma PBMCs for comparison. This clone was counted between two and nine times. The antigen remains unidentified.

J is TRBJ2-3 and V is TRBV5-1; TRBD1 or TRBD2 may be the D gene (7 bases each). This sequence originates from a human donor with classical Hodgkin lymphoma. Specimen: peripheral blood mononuclear cells (PBMCs). CDR3 residues: CASSLAGGRATDTQYF. The CDR3 bases are TGCGCCAGCAGCTTGGCAGGGGGGAGGGCCACAGATACGCAGTATTTT.